This T cell receptor (beta chain) was found in a study of T cells after posttransplantation cyclophosphamide. This table comes from immunoSEQ multiplex PCR, and its TCRdb copy is limited to in-frame clones, with some not included. This sample yields roughly 12,000 clones, of which 85% to 95% are seen a single time; approximately 0.3% belongs to the top ten. On the day of bone marrow donation, the related graft donor provided peripheral blood. The naive gate required viable CD3+CD4+ or CD3+CD8+ cells with CCR7+CD45RA+CD45RO-CD95-CD27+CD28+ phenotype. CDR3 length equals 13 residues. The V and J ends lost 6 bases and 1 base respectively, with 9 bases between them. Looked up from germline, CDR1 is LNHDA and CDR2 is SQIVND (reference sequence).

The sample was naive CD8+ T cells sorted from PBMCs. The chain recombines TRBV19 with TRBJ1-1, with a possible D match to TRBD1 (5 bases). The source is a man younger than 40 in good health and a related stem cell transplant donor. The CDR3 sequence: CASRPDKNTEAFF. The CDR3, as DNA: TGTGCCAGTAGACCGGACAAGAACACTGAAGCTTTCTTT.